The rows below give T cell receptor beta chains drawn from one sample of a study of shared clonotypes between healthy human individuals. Here immunoSEQ multiplex PCR was the method, and the copy in TCRdb shows in-frame clones only, minus some. The table records 2 million to 2.5 million clones, almost 96% of them present only once. Sequencing was done on a sample of naive CD4+ T cells sorted from blood. The receptors derive from a man between 18 and 29 years old in good health. Each CDR3 is given with its conserved first and last residue. Each record gives: clone size, D gene, V gene, J gene, CDR3 protein, CDR3 DNA. The D gene is left open where the match is weak. A clone size is listed for some rows: how often the clone was seen (once, few, many), or a class if it is expanded.

clone size: few; D gene: .; V gene: TRBV10-3; J gene: TRBJ2-2; CDR3 protein: CAITGIGTGELFF; CDR3 DNA: TGTGCCATCACCGGGATTGGCACCGGGGAGCTGTTTTTT
clone size: once; D gene: TRBD2; V gene: TRBV15; J gene: TRBJ2-1; CDR3 protein: CATSIKTSGGANEQFF; CDR3 DNA: TGTGCCACCAGCATTAAGACTAGCGGGGGGGCAAATGAGCAGTTCTTC
clone size: .; D gene: .; V gene: TRBV7-2; J gene: TRBJ1-5; CDR3 protein: CASSSPDIDQPQHF; CDR3 DNA: TGTGCCAGCAGCTCCCCGGACATAGACCAGCCCCAGCATTTT
clone size: .; D gene: TRBD1; V gene: TRBV5-6; J gene: TRBJ2-7; CDR3 protein: CASSRDSRLYEQYF; CDR3 DNA: TGTGCCAGCAGCCGGGACAGCAGACTTTACGAGCAGTACTTC
clone size: .; D gene: .; V gene: TRBV6-1; J gene: TRBJ2-5; CDR3 protein: CASSDPGRGETQYF; CDR3 DNA: TGTGCCAGCAGTGACCCCGGCAGGGGAGAGACCCAGTACTTC
clone size: .; D gene: TRBD1; V gene: TRBV2; J gene: TRBJ2-1; CDR3 protein: CASRDSRAGQGGDEQFF; CDR3 DNA: TGTGCCAGCAGGGATAGTCGGGCGGGACAGGGTGGCGATGAGCAGTTCTTC
clone size: .; D gene: TRBD2; V gene: TRBV5-1; J gene: TRBJ2-7; CDR3 protein: CASSLEQREGYEQYF; CDR3 DNA: TGCGCCAGCAGCTTGGAACAGCGGGAGGGTTACGAGCAGTACTTC
clone size: .; D gene: TRBD1; V gene: TRBV18; J gene: TRBJ2-3; CDR3 protein: CASSPYGQGSDTQYF; CDR3 DNA: TGTGCCAGCTCACCCTATGGACAGGGATCAGATACGCAGTATTTT
clone size: once; D gene: .; V gene: TRBV12-2; J gene: TRBJ2-3; CDR3 protein: CASRLDRSTSGQHTDTQYF; CDR3 DNA: TGTGCAAGTCGCTTAGATCGGAGTACTAGCGGGCAACACACAGATACGCAGTATTTT
clone size: .; D gene: TRBD1; V gene: TRBV9; J gene: TRBJ2-7; CDR3 protein: CASSPSTGSSYEQYF; CDR3 DNA: TGTGCCAGCAGCCCTTCGACAGGGAGCTCCTACGAGCAGTACTTC
clone size: .; D gene: TRBD1; V gene: TRBV10-3; J gene: TRBJ2-7; CDR3 protein: CAISSQGTGTEQYF; CDR3 DNA: TGTGCCATCAGTTCCCAAGGGACAGGGACCGAGCAGTACTTC
clone size: .; D gene: .; V gene: TRBV7-3; J gene: TRBJ1-3; CDR3 protein: CASSTGPTGSGNTIYF; CDR3 DNA: TGTGCCAGCAGCACGGGTCCCACCGGCTCTGGAAACACCATATATTTT
clone size: .; D gene: .; V gene: TRBV6-5; J gene: TRBJ1-1; CDR3 protein: CASREGQMNTEAFF; CDR3 DNA: TGTGCCAGCAGGGAGGGGCAAATGAACACTGAAGCTTTCTTT
clone size: .; D gene: .; V gene: TRBV21-1; J gene: TRBJ1-4; CDR3 protein: CASSDRSGHRAFNEKLFF; CDR3 DNA: TGTGCCAGCAGCGACCGATCCGGTCACAGGGCTTTTAATGAAAAACTGTTTTTT
clone size: once; D gene: .; V gene: TRBV7-2; J gene: TRBJ2-6; CDR3 protein: CASSPDSTSGANVLTF; CDR3 DNA: TGTGCCAGCAGTCCGGACTCCACGTCTGGGGCCAACGTCCTGACTTTC
clone size: once; D gene: TRBD2; V gene: TRBV19; J gene: TRBJ2-7; CDR3 protein: CASSLQTGGGYEQYF; CDR3 DNA: TGTGCCAGTAGTCTCCAGACTGGGGGAGGGTACGAGCAGTACTTC